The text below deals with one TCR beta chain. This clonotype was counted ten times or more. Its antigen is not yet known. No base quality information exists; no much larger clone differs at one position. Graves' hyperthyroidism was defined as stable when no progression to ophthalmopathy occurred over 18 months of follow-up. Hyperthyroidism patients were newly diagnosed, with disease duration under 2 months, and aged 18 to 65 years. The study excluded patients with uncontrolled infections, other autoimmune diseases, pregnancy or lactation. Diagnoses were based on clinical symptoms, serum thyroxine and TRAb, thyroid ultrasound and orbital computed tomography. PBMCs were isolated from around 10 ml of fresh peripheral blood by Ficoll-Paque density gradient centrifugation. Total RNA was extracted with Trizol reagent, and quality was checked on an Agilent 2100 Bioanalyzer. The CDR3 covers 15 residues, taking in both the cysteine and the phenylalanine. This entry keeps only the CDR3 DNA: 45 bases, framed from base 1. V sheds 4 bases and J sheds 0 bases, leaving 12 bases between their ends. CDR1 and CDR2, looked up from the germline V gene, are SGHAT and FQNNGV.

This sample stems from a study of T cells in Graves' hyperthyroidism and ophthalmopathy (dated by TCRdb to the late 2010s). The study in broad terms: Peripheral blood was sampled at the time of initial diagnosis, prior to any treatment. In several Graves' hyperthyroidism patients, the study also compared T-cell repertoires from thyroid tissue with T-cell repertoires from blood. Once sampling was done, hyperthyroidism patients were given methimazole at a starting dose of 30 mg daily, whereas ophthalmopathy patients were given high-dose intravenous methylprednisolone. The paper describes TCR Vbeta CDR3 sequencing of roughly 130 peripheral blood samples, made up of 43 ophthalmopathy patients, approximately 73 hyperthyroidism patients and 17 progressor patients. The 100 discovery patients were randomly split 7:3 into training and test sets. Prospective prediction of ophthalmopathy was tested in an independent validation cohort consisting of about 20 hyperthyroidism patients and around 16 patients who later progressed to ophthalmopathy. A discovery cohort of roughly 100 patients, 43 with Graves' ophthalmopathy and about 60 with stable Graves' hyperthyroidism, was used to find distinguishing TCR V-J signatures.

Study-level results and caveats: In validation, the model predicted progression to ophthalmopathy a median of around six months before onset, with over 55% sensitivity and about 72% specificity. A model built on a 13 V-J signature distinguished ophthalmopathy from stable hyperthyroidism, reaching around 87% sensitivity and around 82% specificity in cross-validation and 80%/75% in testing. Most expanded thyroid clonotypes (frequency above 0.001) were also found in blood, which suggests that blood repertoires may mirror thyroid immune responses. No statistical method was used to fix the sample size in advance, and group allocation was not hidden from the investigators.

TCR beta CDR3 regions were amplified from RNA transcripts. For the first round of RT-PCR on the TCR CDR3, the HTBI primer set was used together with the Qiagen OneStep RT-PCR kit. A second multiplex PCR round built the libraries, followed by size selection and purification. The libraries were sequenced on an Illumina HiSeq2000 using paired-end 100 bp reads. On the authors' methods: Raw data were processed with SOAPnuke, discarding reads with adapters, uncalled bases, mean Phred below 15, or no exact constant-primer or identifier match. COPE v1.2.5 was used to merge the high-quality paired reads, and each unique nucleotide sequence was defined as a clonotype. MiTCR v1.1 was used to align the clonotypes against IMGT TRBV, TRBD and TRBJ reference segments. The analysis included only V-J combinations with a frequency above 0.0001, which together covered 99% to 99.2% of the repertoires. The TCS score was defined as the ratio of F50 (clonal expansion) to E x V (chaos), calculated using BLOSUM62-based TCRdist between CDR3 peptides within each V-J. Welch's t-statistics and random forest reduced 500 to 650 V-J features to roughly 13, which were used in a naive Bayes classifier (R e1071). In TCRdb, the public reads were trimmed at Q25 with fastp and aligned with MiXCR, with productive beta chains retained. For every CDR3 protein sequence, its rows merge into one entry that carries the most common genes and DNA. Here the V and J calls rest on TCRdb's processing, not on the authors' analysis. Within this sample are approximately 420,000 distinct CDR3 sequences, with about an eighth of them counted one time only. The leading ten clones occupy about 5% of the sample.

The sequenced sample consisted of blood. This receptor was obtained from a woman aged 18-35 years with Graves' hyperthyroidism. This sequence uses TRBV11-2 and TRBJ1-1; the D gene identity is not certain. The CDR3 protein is CASSSQWVMNTEAFF. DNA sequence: TGTGCCAGCAGCTCTCAGTGGGTTATGAACACTGAAGCTTTCTTT.